This T cell receptor (beta chain) was captured by sequencing in a study of T cell responses to AZD1222 COVID-19 vaccine. Notes on the study in general: Along spike, vaccine-associated CD4 TCRs were found throughout, with dominance at 160-218 and 743-854. No repertoire was sampled before or during the peak T cell response, only after it. Possibly, clonal diversity was underestimated; donors were largely white British and included more females. Spike-specific TCR breadth and depth grew following two AZD1222 doses.

The assay was immunoSEQ multiplex PCR, and TCRdb's table has in-frame clones only and misses some. The sample yields some 170,000 clones, approximately 90% seen once. Details on this clone: Its antigen is unknown.

Per germline, CDR1 LNHDA and CDR2 SQIVND (reference sequence). The CDR3 totals 13 residues. V gave up 6 bases and J gave up 5 bases; unmatched junction bases: 6. The sample in question was peripheral blood, obtained 28 days after the second dose of the MenACWY control vaccine. This clonotype was sampled from an adult who received the MenACWY meningococcal vaccine as a control. The chain carries TRBV19 and TRBJ1-2; TRBD1 aligns across 7 bases. CDR3 in DNA: TGTGCCAGTAGAACACAGGGGTGGTATGGCTACACCTTC. This encodes CASRTQGWYGYTF.